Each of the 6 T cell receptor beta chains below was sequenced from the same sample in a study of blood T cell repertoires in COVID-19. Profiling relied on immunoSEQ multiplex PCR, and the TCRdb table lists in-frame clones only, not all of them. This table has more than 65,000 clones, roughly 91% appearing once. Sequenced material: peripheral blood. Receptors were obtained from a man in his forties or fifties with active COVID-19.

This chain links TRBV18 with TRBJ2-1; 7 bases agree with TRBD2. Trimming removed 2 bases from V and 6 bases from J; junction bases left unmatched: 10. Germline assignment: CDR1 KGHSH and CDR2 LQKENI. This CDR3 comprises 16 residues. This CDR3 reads CASSPAVGRGINEQFF. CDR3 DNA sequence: TGTGCCAGCTCACCAGCGGTCGGGCGGGGGATCAATGAGCAGTTCTTC.

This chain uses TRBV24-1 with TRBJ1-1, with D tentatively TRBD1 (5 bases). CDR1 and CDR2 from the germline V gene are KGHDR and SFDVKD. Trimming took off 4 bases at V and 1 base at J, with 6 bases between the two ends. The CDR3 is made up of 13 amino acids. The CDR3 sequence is CATSETGNTEAFF. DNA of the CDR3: TGTGCCACCAGTGAAACAGGGAACACTGAAGCTTTCTTT.

CDR3 loop: CASSLLGVSTYEQYF. CDR3 bases: TGTGCCAGCAGTTTACTCGGAGTTTCGACCTACGAGCAGTACTTC. The chain couples TRBV27 to TRBJ2-7; no definite D call. CDR1 and CDR2 (germline): MNHEY, SMNVEV (reference sequence). The CDR3 consists of 15 residues. V lost 2 bases and J lost 2, with 13 bases in between.

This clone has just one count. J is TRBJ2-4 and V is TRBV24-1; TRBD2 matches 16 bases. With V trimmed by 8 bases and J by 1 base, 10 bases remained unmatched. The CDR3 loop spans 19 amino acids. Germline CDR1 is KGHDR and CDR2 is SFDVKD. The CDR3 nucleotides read TGTGCCACCAACGCGGGACTAGCGGGAGGGACGGGTGCCAAAAACATTCAGTACTTC. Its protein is CATNAGLAGGTGAKNIQYF.

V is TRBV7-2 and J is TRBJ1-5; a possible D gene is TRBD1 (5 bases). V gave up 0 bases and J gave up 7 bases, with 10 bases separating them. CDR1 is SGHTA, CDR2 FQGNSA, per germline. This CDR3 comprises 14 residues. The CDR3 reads CASSLAGLNQPQHF. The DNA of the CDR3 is TGTGCCAGCAGCTTAGCGGGGCTCAACCAGCCCCAGCATTTT.

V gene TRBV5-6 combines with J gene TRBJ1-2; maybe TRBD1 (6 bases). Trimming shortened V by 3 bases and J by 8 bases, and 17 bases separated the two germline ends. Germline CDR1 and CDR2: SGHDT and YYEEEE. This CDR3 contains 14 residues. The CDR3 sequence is CASSSGTLWGGYTF. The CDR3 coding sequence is TGTGCCAGCAGCTCTGGGACACTATGGGGCGGCTACACCTTC.